A single T cell receptor (beta chain) is shown here with its context. This sample is drawn from a study of blood T cells in healthy people across ages. V dropped 2 bases and J dropped 1 base, with 14 bases sitting between them. Germline V gene data show CDR1 as SGHTA and CDR2 as FQGNSA. The CDR3 is 16 amino acids. A J-beta primer mix and a sample-barcoded 5' primer were used in a second PCR of roughly 6 to 11 cycles. One entry per CDR3 protein results from TCRdb running MiXCR on the 5' RACE reads. Of about 1.1 million distinct CDR3 sequences listed, 35% to 45% are singletons. The material sequenced was blood. The TCR sequence derives from a man aged 18 to 30 in good health. The J gene is TRBJ1-2, the V gene TRBV7-2; D is perhaps TRBD1 (6 bases). As DNA, the CDR3 is TGTGCCAGCAGCTTATCTGAGGGGGGTTATAACTATGGCTACACCTTC. Its translation: CASSLSEGGYNYGYTF.